The 27 T cell receptor beta chains presented below share a single source sample, sequenced in a study of tissue T cells after allogeneic stem cell transplantation. Libraries were prepared by immunoSEQ multiplex PCR; TCRdb keeps only in-frame clonotypes and omits some of them. The data contain about 28,000 clones, about 85% of them singletons. The input for sequencing was blood, taken before transplantation. These receptors were obtained from a woman between 18 and 50 years old who later had graft-versus-host disease after an allogeneic stem cell transplant.

This clone was recorded once. The chain employs TRBV30 and TRBJ1-1, with D possibly being TRBD1 (6 bases). The CDR3 extends over 14 amino acids. The V and J ends lost 0 bases and 4 bases respectively, with 12 bases between them. Germline V CDR1 and CDR2: GTSNPN, SVGIG (reference sequence). In nucleotides, the CDR3 is TGTGCCTGGAGTGTTGACGGCAGGGGCACTGAAGCTTTCTTT. Residues: CAWSVDGRGTEAFF.

The chain couples TRBV4-3 to TRBJ1-2, with 7 bases identical to TRBD1. CDR1 is LGHNA and CDR2 is YSLEER in the germline V gene. The V gene end was trimmed by 4 bases and the J gene end by 5 bases; junction bases not matched to a gene: 7. This CDR3 region has 14 residues. CDR3 coding DNA: TGCGCCAGCAGCCGAGACAGGGCAAATTATGGCTACACCTTC. As protein: CASSRDRANYGYTF.

This chain uses TRBV18 with TRBJ1-1, with D maybe TRBD1 (5 bases). Trimming took off 4 bases at V and 7 bases at J, with 7 bases between the two ends. The CDR3 length is 11 residues. Looked up from germline, CDR1 is KGHSH and CDR2 is LQKENI. CDR3 sequence (DNA): TGTGCCAGCTCACGGGGGATTGAAGCTTTCTTT. Translated: CASSRGIEAFF.

The chain is built from TRBV18 and TRBJ2-7, with D possibly TRBD1 on 6 matching bases. Trimming cost V 6 bases and J 3 bases, with 15 bases left between them. CDR3 length equals 14 residues. Germline V gives CDR1 KGHSH, CDR2 LQKENI. The CDR3 sequence is CASSAVDRIYEQYF. DNA for the CDR3: TGTGCCAGCTCGGCCGTCGACAGGATCTACGAGCAGTACTTC.

The J gene is TRBJ1-1, the V gene TRBV7-2, with D tentatively TRBD1 (5 bases). V gave up 4 bases and J gave up 2 bases, with 8 bases separating them. Germline lookup yields CDR1 SGHTA and CDR2 FQGNSA. The CDR3 length is 13 residues. The CDR3 region is CASSSGANTEAFF. DNA for the CDR3: TGTGCCAGCAGCTCCGGGGCCAACACTGAAGCTTTCTTT.

The J gene is TRBJ1-1, the V gene TRBV7-6; no clear D. V shed 5 bases and J shed 0 bases, with 7 bases lying between them. This CDR3 spans 13 amino acids. CDR1 and CDR2 (germline): SGHVS, FNYEAQ. The CDR3 here is CASSRTVNTEAFF. In nucleotides, the CDR3 is TGTGCCAGCAGCCGAACGGTGAACACTGAAGCTTTCTTT.

The rearrangement links TRBV7-9 to TRBJ1-1; D not certain. CDR1 SEHNR and CDR2 FQNEAQ come from the germline V gene (reference sequence). The germline V and J ends were trimmed by 1 base and 3 bases, with 9 bases remaining between them. The CDR3 has 14 amino acids. CDR3 DNA sequence: TGTGCCAGCAGCTTAGTTCTCGGATACACTGAAGCTTTCTTT. Protein product: CASSLVLGYTEAFF.

This clone was counted only a few times. V gene TRBV7-9 combines with J gene TRBJ2-7, with TRBD1 as a possible D gene (5 bases). V shed 6 bases and J shed 2 bases, with 14 bases lying between them. Germline lookup yields CDR1 SEHNR and CDR2 FQNEAQ (reference sequence). This CDR3 has 14 residues. CDR3 coding DNA: TGTGCCAGCAGGTCCCAGGGTATAACCTACGAGCAGTACTTC. It translates to CASRSQGITYEQYF.

This clone was picked up one time. The rearrangement joins TRBV3-1 (or the pseudogene TRBV3-2) to TRBJ1-2; possible D gene TRBD1, 6 bases. CDR3 length: 17 residues. The V gene's germline CDR1 is LGHDT and CDR2 YNNKEL (reference sequence). V was pared by 3 bases and J by 4 bases, with 21 bases between. This chain's CDR3 is CASSQWSGGQGPYGYTF. The CDR3 region has the DNA TGTGCCAGCAGCCAGTGGTCCGGGGGGCAGGGTCCCTATGGCTACACCTTC.

The chain uses TRBV7-8 and TRBJ2-1, with 12 bases that match TRBD1. The V segment lost 5 bases and the J segment 7 bases; nucleotides outside the gene matches: 12. This CDR3 region has 17 residues. The germline CDR1 and CDR2 sequences are SGHVS and FQNEAQ. The CDR3 loop reads CASSHLRGQGAINEQFF. As DNA, the CDR3 is TGTGCCAGCAGCCACCTCCGGGGACAGGGGGCGATTAATGAGCAGTTCTTC.

The rearrangement links TRBV28 to TRBJ1-1; D call uncertain. The CDR3 spans 13 residues. The V end lost 5 bases, the J end lost 4 bases, and 11 bases lay between the germline ends. The V gene's germline CDR1 is MDHEN and CDR2 SYDVKM. The CDR3 coding sequence is TGTGCCAGCAGTCGCATCATAGGCACTGAAGCTTTCTTT. This sequence encodes CASSRIIGTEAFF.

The rearrangement joins TRBV6-5 to TRBJ2-5, with 7 bases lining up with TRBD1. J lost 5 bases, V lost 7 bases, and 1 base had no gene match. The CDR3 sequence is 11 residues long. Germline loops: CDR1 MNHEY, CDR2 SVGAGI. Here the CDR3 reads CASTRGETQYF. CDR3 in DNA: TGTGCCAGCACCAGGGGGGAGACCCAGTACTTC.

J is TRBJ1-1 and V is TRBV23-1, with 8 nucleotides matching TRBD1. TRBV23-1 counts as an open reading frame of uncertain function. V lost 0 bases, J lost 4 bases, and 7 bases stayed unmatched. The CDR3 loop spans 16 amino acids. The CDR3, as DNA: TGCGCCAGCAGTCAATCCCGGACAGGGACGGGCACTGAAGCTTTCTTT. This gives the protein CASSQSRTGTGTEAFF.

The genes are TRBV7-2 and TRBJ2-6; no clear D. The germline V and J ends were trimmed by 5 bases and 0 bases, with 11 bases remaining between them. CDR1 and CDR2 (germline): SGHTA, FQGNSA. The length of the CDR3 is 16 residues. The CDR3 coding sequence is TGTGCCAGCAGCCCAAGAGTGGCCTCTGGGGCCAACGTCCTGACTTTC. It specifies CASSPRVASGANVLTF.

The CDR3 nucleotides read TGTGCCAGCAGCTTCGTAGGGGCGGGGTACGAGCAGTACTTC. Amino acid sequence: CASSFVGAGYEQYF. The chain combines TRBV7-2 with TRBJ2-7; TRBD2 is a possible D gene (6 bases). V was trimmed by 3 bases and J by 4 bases, leaving 13 bases between them. Germline CDR1 SGHTA, CDR2 FQGNSA. The CDR3 spans 14 residues.

This sequence joins TRBV5-6 and TRBJ2-2; the D gene is possibly TRBD1 (5 bases). The V end lost 4 bases, the J end lost 2 bases, and 12 bases lay between the germline ends. Germline V gives CDR1 SGHDT, CDR2 YYEEEE. The length of the CDR3 is 15 residues. The CDR3 region is CASSAQGINTGELFF. The CDR3, as DNA: TGTGCCAGCAGCGCCCAGGGTATAAACACCGGGGAGCTGTTTTTT.

V usage is TRBV10-2 and J usage is TRBJ2-1; D might be TRBD1 (5 bases). Trimming left V 7 bases short and J 4 bases short, with 11 bases between. The length of the CDR3 is 13 residues. Germline loops: CDR1 WSHSY, CDR2 SAAADI. CDR3 DNA: TGCGCCAGCACCTTGACAGAGTACAATGAGCAGTTCTTC. This translates into CASTLTEYNEQFF.

V and J are TRBV3-1 (or the pseudogene TRBV3-2) and TRBJ2-3; 7 nucleotides match TRBD2. The CDR3 contains 15 residues. V lost 5 bases, J lost 4 bases, and 9 bases stayed unmatched. The germline CDR1 and CDR2 sequences are LGHDT and YNNKEL (reference sequence). CDR3 coding DNA: TGTGCCAGCAGCTACGGGACTAAGTCTTCAGATACGCAGTATTTT. Its translation is CASSYGTKSSDTQYF.

The chain has TRBV6-5 and TRBJ2-7; D may be TRBD1 or TRBD2 (5 bases each). With 8 bases removed from V and 0 bases from J, the gap between germline ends came to 8 bases. Per the germline V gene, CDR1 is MNHEY and CDR2 is SVGAGI. The CDR3 has 12 amino acids. CDR3 coding DNA: TGTGCCAGCTCGGGACCCTCCTACGAGCAGTACTTC. It yields the protein CASSGPSYEQYF.

The chain combines TRBV18 with TRBJ1-3; no firm D call. The germline V and J ends were trimmed by 5 bases and 2 bases, with 13 bases remaining between them. The CDR3 loop spans 15 amino acids. Looked up from germline, CDR1 is KGHSH and CDR2 is LQKENI. The CDR3, as DNA: TGTGCCAGCTCAGTGATGGCAGATACTGGAAACACCATATATTTT. Translated, it gives CASSVMADTGNTIYF.

The CDR3 reads CASREFGEAFF. The CDR3 DNA is TGTGCCAGCAGAGAGTTCGGTGAAGCTTTCTTT. The V gene is TRBV27, the J gene TRBJ1-1; D is unclear. Germline V gene data show CDR1 as MNHEY and CDR2 as SMNVEV (reference sequence). The CDR3 covers 11 residues. Trimming pared 6 bases from V and 7 bases from J, leaving 9 bases between.

This clone was detected only a few times. The chain uses TRBV29-1 and TRBJ1-2; 10 nucleotides agree with TRBD1. The V and J ends lost 5 bases and 5 bases, in that order; junction bases with no gene match: 11. Germline values: CDR1 SQVTM, CDR2 ANQGSEA. The CDR3 is 15 residues long. This CDR3 is CSVTAGTGVGYGYTF. The CDR3 DNA reads TGCAGCGTTACTGCCGGGACAGGGGTTGGGTATGGCTACACCTTC.

V and J are TRBV10-3 and TRBJ2-3, with 12 positions matching TRBD1. Germline CDR1 and CDR2: ENHRY and SYGVKD. The length of the CDR3 is 14 residues. The ends lost 8 bases at V and 8 bases at J; junction bases unmatched: 8. The CDR3 DNA is TGTGCCATCGCCGGGACAGGGGGCGAGGGTACGCAGTATTTT. It specifies CAIAGTGGEGTQYF.

The chain uses TRBV5-5 and TRBJ1-2; TRBD1 matches at 9 bases. The CDR3 contains 15 residues. The V gene end was trimmed by 6 bases and the J gene end by 3 bases; junction bases not matched to a gene: 9. Germline V lookup: CDR1 SGHKS, CDR2 YYEKEE (reference sequence). The CDR3 sequence: CASNTPGQGDYGYTF. CDR3 sequence (DNA): TGTGCCAGCAACACTCCGGGACAGGGTGACTATGGCTACACCTTC.

The chain links TRBV2 to TRBJ2-3; 7 nucleotides agree with TRBD2. Trimming took 7 bases from V and 2 from J; bases not matched to a gene: 6. Looked up from germline, CDR1 is SNHLY and CDR2 is FYNNEI. There are 14 residues in the CDR3. The CDR3 nucleotides are TGTGCCAGCACCCCCAGGGACTACACAGATACGCAGTATTTT. It translates to CASTPRDYTDTQYF.

The CDR3 coding sequence is TGTGCCAGCAGCCAAGGGTGGCATCAGCCCCAGCATTTT. Translated: CASSQGWHQPQHF. The chain combines TRBV14 with TRBJ1-5, with no clear D. The CDR3 covers 13 residues. Trimming took off 1 base at V and 5 bases at J, with 6 bases between the two ends. In germline, CDR1 is SGHDN, CDR2 FVKESK.

This chain connects TRBV5-6 to TRBJ2-2, with D perhaps being TRBD1 or TRBD2 (5 bases each). The germline V gene has CDR1 SGHDT and CDR2 YYEEEE. The CDR3 is 17 amino acids. Deletions cut 1 base from V and 1 base from J, with 14 bases between. This CDR3 is CASSLWAGTQNTGELFF. For the CDR3, the DNA is TGTGCCAGCAGCTTGTGGGCCGGGACCCAGAACACCGGGGAGCTGTTTTTT.